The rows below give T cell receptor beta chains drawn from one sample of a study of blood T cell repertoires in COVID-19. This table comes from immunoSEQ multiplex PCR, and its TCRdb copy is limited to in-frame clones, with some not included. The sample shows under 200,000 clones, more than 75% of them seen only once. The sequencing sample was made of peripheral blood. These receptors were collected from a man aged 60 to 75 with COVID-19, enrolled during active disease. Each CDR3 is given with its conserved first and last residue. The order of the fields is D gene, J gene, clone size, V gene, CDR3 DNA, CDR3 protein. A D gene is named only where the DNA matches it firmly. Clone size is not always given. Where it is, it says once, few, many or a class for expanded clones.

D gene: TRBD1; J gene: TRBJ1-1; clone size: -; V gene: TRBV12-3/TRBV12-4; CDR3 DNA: TGTGCCAGCAGCGACAGGGCTGAAGCTTTCTTT; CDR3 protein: CASSDRAEAFF
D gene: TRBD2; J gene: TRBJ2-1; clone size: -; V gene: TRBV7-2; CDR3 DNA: TGTGCCAGCAGCTGGAGCGGGGATTACAATGAGCAGTTCTTC; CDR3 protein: CASSWSGDYNEQFF
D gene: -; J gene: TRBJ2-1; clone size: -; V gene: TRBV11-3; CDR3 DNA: TGTGCCAGCAGCCTAGGCCTGAGATATGAGCAGTTCTTC; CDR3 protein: CASSLGLRYEQFF
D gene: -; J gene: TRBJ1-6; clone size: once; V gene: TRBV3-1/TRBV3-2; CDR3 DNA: TGTGCCAGCAGCCAAGAGGGGGCAGGGGTGAATTCACCCCTCCACTTT; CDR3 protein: CASSQEGAGVNSPLHF
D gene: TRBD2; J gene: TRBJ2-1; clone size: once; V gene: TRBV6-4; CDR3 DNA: TGTGCCAGCAGTGTACTAGCGGGACACAATGAGCAGTTCTTC; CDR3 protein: CASSVLAGHNEQFF
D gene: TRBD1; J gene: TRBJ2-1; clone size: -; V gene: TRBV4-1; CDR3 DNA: TGCGCCAGCAGCCAGCCGACAGGGAGCTACAATGAGCAGTTCTTC; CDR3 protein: CASSQPTGSYNEQFF
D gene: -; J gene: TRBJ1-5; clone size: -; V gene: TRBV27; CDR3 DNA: TGTGCCAGCAGTTTATTCTATCTCAGCAATCAGCCCCAGCATTTT; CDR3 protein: CASSLFYLSNQPQHF
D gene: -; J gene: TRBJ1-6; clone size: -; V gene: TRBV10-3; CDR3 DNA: TGTGCCATCAATGGGCCGAATAATTCACCCCTCCACTTT; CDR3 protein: CAINGPNNSPLHF
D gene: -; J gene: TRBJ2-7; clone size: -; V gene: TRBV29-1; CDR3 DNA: TGCAGCGTTGTGGCAGACAACTCCGCCGAGCAGTACTTC; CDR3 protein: CSVVADNSAEQYF
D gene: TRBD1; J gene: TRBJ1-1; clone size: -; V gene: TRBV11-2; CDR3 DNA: TGTGCCAGCAGCTATACAGGGGGGAACACTGAAGCTTTCTTT; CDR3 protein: CASSYTGGNTEAFF
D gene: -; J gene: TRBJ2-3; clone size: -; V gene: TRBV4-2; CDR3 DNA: TGTGCCAGCAGCCAAGATCGCGTATCGTCAGATACGCAGTATTTT; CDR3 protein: CASSQDRVSSDTQYF
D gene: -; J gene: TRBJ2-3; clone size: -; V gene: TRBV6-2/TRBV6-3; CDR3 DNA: TGTGCCAGCAGTTACTCGATCGGCGGGCAGTATTTT; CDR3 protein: CASSYSIGGQYF
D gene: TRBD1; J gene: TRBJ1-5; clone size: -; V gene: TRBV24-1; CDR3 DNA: TGTGCCACCAGCCAGGGACAGGGTATTCAGCCCCAGCATTTT; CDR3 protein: CATSQGQGIQPQHF
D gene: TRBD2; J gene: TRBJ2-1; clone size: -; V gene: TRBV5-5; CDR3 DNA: TGTGCCAGCAGTCGGACTAGCGGGAGCCTTAATGAGCAGTTCTTC; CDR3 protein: CASSRTSGSLNEQFF
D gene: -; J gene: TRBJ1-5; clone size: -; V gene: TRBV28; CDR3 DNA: TGTGCCAGCAGCCCCTTTGAGTACAATCAGCCCCAGCATTTT; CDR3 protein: CASSPFEYNQPQHF
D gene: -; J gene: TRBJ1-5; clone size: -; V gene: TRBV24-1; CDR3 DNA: TGTGCCACCAGTGAGGCAGGGGTCAATCAGCCCCAGCATTTT; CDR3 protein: CATSEAGVNQPQHF
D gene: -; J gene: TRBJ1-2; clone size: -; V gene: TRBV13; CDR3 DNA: TGTGCCAGCAGCCCCTCCCGTCAGGGGAACTATGGCTACACCTTC; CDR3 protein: CASSPSRQGNYGYTF
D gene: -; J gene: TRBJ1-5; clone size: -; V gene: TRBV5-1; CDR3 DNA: TGCGCCAGCAGTTACGGGGGGGCAAGTAATCAGCCCCAGCATTTT; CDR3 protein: CASSYGGASNQPQHF
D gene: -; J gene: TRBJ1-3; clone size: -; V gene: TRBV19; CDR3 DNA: TGTGCCAGTAGTGATGGACAGTCCCTCTCTGGAAACACCATATATTTT; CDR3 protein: CASSDGQSLSGNTIYF
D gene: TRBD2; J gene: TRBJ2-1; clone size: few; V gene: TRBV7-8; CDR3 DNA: TGTGCCAGCAGACCTAGCGGGGTATCCTACAATGAGCAGTTCTTC; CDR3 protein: CASRPSGVSYNEQFF
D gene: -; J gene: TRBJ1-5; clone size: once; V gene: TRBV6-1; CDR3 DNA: TGTGCCAGCAGTGAAATTGTCGGTAGACAAATTAGCAATCAGCCCCAGCATTTT; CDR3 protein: CASSEIVGRQISNQPQHF
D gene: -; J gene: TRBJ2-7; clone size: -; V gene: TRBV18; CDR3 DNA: TGTGCCAGCTCATCGGGACATTTGGGCGAGCAGTACTTC; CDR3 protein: CASSSGHLGEQYF
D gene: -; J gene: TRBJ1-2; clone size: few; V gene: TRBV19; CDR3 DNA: TGTGCCAGTCGAACCCGGGGGGCGGTGGGCTACACCTTC; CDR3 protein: CASRTRGAVGYTF
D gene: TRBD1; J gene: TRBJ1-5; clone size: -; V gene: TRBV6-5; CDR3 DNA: TGTGCCAGCAGTTACCGGGACAGGGAAGGCAATCAGCCCCAGCATTTT; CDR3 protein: CASSYRDREGNQPQHF
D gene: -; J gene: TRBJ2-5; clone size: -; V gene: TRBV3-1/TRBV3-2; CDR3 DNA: TGTGCCAGCAGAGGATCCGGAATATCGGGAGAGACCCAGTACTTC; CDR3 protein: CASRGSGISGETQYF
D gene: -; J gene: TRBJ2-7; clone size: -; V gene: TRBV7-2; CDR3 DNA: TGTGCCAGCAGCTTAGCTACGATGAGGACAGAAAGCTCCTACGAGCAGTACTTC; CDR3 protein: CASSLATMRTESSYEQYF
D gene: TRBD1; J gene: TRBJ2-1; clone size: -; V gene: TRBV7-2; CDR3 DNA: TGTGCCAGCAGTACGGGACAGGGGATTGGAGAGCAGTTCTTC; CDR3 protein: CASSTGQGIGEQFF
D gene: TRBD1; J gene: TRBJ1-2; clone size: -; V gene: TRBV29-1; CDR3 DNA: TGCAGCGTTGTTGGAGGACAGGGAACGGAGGGCTACACCTTC; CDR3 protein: CSVVGGQGTEGYTF
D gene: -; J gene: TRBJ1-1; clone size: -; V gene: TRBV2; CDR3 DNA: TGTGCCAGCAGTGAAGCGCACCAGGGTACCACTGAAGCTTTCTTT; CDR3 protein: CASSEAHQGTTEAFF
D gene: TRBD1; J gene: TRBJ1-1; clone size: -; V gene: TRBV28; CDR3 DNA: TGTGCCACTCTGGACAGGGAAAGGTCTGAAGCTTTCTTT; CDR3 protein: CATLDRERSEAFF
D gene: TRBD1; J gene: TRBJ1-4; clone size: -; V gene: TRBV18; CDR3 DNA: TGTGCCAGCTCACCAACGGGACAGGGGAATGAAAAACTGTTTTTT; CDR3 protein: CASSPTGQGNEKLFF
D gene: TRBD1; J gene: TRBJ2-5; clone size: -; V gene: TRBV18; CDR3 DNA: TGTGCCAGCTCACCACTATCCGGGACAGCCAAAGAGACCCAGTACTTC; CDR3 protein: CASSPLSGTAKETQYF
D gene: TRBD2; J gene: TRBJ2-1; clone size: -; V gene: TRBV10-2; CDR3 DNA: TGCGCCAGCAGTGAGCGGGGGGGCAGCTCCTACAATGAGCAGTTCTTC; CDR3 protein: CASSERGGSSYNEQFF
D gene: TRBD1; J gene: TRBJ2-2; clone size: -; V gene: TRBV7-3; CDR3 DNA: TGTGCCAGCAGTTACACAGGGGGCGCGACCGGGGAGCTGTTTTTT; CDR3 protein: CASSYTGGATGELFF
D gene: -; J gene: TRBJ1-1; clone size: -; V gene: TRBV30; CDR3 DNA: TGTGCCTGGAGGGCAGGGCCTAACACTGAAGCTTTCTTT; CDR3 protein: CAWRAGPNTEAFF
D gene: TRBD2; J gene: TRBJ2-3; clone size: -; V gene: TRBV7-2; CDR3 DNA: TGTGCCAGCAGCTTAGCGGCTAGCGGGAGAAGCGATACGCAGTATTTT; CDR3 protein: CASSLAASGRSDTQYF
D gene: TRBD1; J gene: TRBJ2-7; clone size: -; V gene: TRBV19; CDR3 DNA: TGTGCCAGTAGTCTCAGGGACAGATTCTACGAGCAGTACTTC; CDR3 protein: CASSLRDRFYEQYF
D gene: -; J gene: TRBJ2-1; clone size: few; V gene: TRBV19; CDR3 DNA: TGTGCCAGTAGTGATCAAGGGGCCTACAATGAGCAGTTCTTC; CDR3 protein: CASSDQGAYNEQFF
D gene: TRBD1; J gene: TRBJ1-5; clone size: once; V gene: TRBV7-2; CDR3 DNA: TGTGCCAGCAGCATTACAGGGGGCAATCAGCCCCAGCATTTT; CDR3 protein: CASSITGGNQPQHF